One T cell receptor beta chain is described in this entry. Source study methods: It was from reference gene primer amplification that nucleated cell counts were estimated. TCRdb keeps only in-frame clones here, not all; method: immunoSEQ multiplex PCR. The D gene and trimming were derived from the DNA, and the V and J assignments and clone size from that table. This sample has roughly 220,000 clones, with 80% to 85% found just once. This sample is part of a study of blood T cell repertoires in COVID-19. The wider study: Nucleic acid was either cDNA or gDNA, and it came from T cells, B-cell-depleted T cells, or PBMCs.

The length of the CDR3 is 14 residues. The V gene lost 7 bases and the J gene lost 0 bases, with 12 bases spanning the gap. Per the germline V gene, CDR1 is SGHRS and CDR2 is YFSETQ. The sequence came from a woman in her twenties or thirties who had recovered from COVID-19. Sequences were obtained from peripheral blood. V gene TRBV5-1 combines with J gene TRBJ2-3; TRBD2 is a possible D gene (7 bases). The CDR3 protein is CASGPGGSTDTQYF. The CDR3 bases are TGCGCCAGCGGCCCGGGGGGCAGCACAGATACGCAGTATTTT.